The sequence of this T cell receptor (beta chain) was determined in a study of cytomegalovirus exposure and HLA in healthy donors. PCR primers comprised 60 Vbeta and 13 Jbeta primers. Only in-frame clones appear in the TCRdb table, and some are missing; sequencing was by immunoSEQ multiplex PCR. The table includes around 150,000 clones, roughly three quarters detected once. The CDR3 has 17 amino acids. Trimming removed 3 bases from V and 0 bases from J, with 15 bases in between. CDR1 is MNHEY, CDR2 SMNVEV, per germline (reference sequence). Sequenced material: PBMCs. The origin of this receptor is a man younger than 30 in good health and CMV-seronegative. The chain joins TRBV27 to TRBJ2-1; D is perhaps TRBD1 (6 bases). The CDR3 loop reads CASSFAGAPYSYNEQFF. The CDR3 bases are TGTGCCAGCAGTTTTGCAGGGGCCCCTTACTCCTACAATGAGCAGTTCTTC.